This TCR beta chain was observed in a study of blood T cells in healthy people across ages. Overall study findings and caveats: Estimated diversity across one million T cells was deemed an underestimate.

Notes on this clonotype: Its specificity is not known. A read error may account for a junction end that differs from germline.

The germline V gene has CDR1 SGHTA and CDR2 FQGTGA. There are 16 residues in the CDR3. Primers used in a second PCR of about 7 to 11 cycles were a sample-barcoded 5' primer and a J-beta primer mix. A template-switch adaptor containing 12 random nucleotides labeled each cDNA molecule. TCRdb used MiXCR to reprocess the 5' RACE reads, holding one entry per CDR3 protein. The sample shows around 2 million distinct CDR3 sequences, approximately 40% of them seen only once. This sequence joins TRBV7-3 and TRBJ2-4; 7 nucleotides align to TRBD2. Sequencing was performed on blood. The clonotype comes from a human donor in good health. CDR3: CTSSFWAGEGKNIQYF. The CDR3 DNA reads TGTACCAGCAGCTTTTGGGCGGGGGAAGGCAAAAACATTCAGTACTTC. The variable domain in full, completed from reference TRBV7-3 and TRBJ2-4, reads GAGVSQTPSNKVTEKGKYVELRCDPISGHTALYWYRQSLGQGPEFLIYFQGTGAADDSGLPNDRFFAVRPEGSVSTLKIQRTERGDSAVYLCTSSFWAGEGKNIQYFGAGTRLSVL.